Detailed here is one T cell receptor (beta chain). The CDR3 contains 15 residues. V lost 0 bases to trimming and J lost 4 bases, with 9 bases between them. Germline loops: CDR1 MNHEY, CDR2 SVGAGI. The sample is drawn from a study of blood T cell repertoires in COVID-19. Using immunoSEQ multiplex PCR, the repertoire was profiled, and TCRdb retains in-frame clones only, with some absent. The sample lists fewer than 150,000 clones, roughly four fifths occurring once. Source material: PBMCs or T cells enriched from blood (not recorded which). This clonotype originated in a man aged 30 to 45 who had recovered from COVID-19. The gene calls are TRBV6-5 and TRBJ2-2; D gene unclear. The CDR3 is CASSYSTQVTGELFF. The CDR3 DNA reads as TGTGCCAGCAGTTACTCGACGCAGGTCACCGGGGAGCTGTTTTTT.